This is a list of T cell receptor beta chains from one sample in a study of T-cell reconstitution after alpha-beta-depleted transplantation in children. MiXCR, run by TCRdb on the PCR reads, gives a single entry per CDR3 protein. The table shows roughly 300,000 distinct CDR3 sequences, with around 10% occurring only once. The sample consisted of peripheral blood, taken 180 days after TCRalphabeta/CD19-depleted stem cell transplant. Receptors originate from a male patient under 10 years old who had a stem cell transplant for chronic granulomatous disease, so the T cells may come from the graft donor. Each CDR3 is given with its conserved first and last residue. A D gene is named only where the DNA matches it firmly. Rows give clone size only sometimes, using once, few, many, or a class for an expanded clone.

TRBJ2-3	few	NA	TRBV5-8	CASSRDPNTDTQYF	TGTGCCAGCAGCAGGGACCCGAACACAGATACGCAGTATTTT
TRBJ2-1	many	TRBD2	TRBV18	CASSPLPSAGANEQFF	TGTGCCAGCTCACCACTTCCCTCAGCGGGGGCCAATGAGCAGTTCTTC
TRBJ2-1	many	NA	TRBV20-1	CSAGRTGILNNEQFF	TGCAGTGCTGGGAGGACAGGAATTTTAAACAATGAGCAGTTCTTC
TRBJ2-2	many	NA	TRBV7-8	CASSPTGTPNTGELFF	TGTGCCAGCAGCCCCACCGGGACCCCGAACACCGGGGAGCTGTTTTTT
TRBJ1-5	many	NA	TRBV29-1	CSVWTGNSNQPQHF	TGCAGCGTGTGGACGGGGAATAGCAATCAGCCCCAGCATTTT
TRBJ2-1	many	NA	TRBV6-5	CASRSVAGGSTKPFF	NA
TRBJ2-2	NA	NA	TRBV30	CAWSPDLGTGELFF	TGTGCCTGGAGCCCGGACCTGGGAACCGGGGAGCTGTTTTTT
TRBJ2-1	many	NA	TRBV4-3	CASSQDERGYNEQFF	TGCGCCAGCAGCCAAGACGAGAGGGGTTACAATGAGCAGTTCTTC
TRBJ2-2	NA	NA	TRBV4-1	CASSQVIRTPNTGELFF	TGCGCCAGCAGCCAAGTGATCCGCACACCGAACACCGGGGAGCTGTTTTTT
TRBJ2-5	many	TRBD1	TRBV28	CASRGQEETQYF	TGTGCCAGCAGAGGACAGGAAGAGACCCAGTACTTC
TRBJ2-2	many	NA	TRBV12-3/TRBV12-4	CASSLGENTGELFF	TGTGCCAGCAGTTTGGGGGAGAACACCGGGGAGCTGTTTTTT
TRBJ2-7	many	TRBD1	TRBV20-1	CSARGGQGLDEQYF	TGCAGTGCTAGAGGGGGACAGGGGTTGGACGAGCAGTACTTC
TRBJ2-1	NA	TRBD2	TRBV19	CASRAGLAGVGYNEQFF	TGTGCCAGTAGGGCAGGACTAGCGGGAGTCGGCTACAATGAGCAGTTCTTC
TRBJ2-5	many	NA	TRBV5-1	CASSLVQFEETQYF	TGCGCCAGCAGCTTGGTTCAATTCGAAGAGACCCAGTACTTC
TRBJ2-1	many	TRBD2	TRBV7-2	CASSLALAGNNEQFF	TGTGCCAGCAGCTTAGCACTAGCGGGGAACAATGAGCAGTTCTTC
TRBJ2-5	many	TRBD1	TRBV6-1	CASSRTGGSLETQYF	TGTGCCAGCAGCAGGACAGGGGGGAGTTTAGAGACCCAGTACTTC
TRBJ1-5	many	TRBD1	TRBV7-8	CASRGQGGGNQPQHF	TGTGCCAGCAGGGGACAGGGAGGTGGCAATCAGCCCCAGCATTTT
TRBJ2-1	NA	NA	TRBV3-1	CASCQDLGAITYNEQFF	TGTGCCTCCTGCCAAGATTTGGGCGCAATCACCTACAATGAGCAGTTCTTC
TRBJ2-5	NA	NA	TRBV15	CATSRDSGWGGQETQYF	TGTGCCACCAGCAGAGATTCCGGGTGGGGTGGACAAGAGACCCAGTACTTC
TRBJ1-2	NA	TRBD1	TRBV2	CASVGQGAIGGYTF	TGTGCCAGCGTAGGACAGGGGGCAATCGGTGGCTACACCTTC
TRBJ2-3	many	TRBD1	TRBV7-9	CASSPRQGRTDTQYF	TGTGCCAGCAGCCCCCGACAGGGAAGGACAGATACGCAGTATTTT
TRBJ2-2	NA	NA	TRBV30	CAWSGPGELFF	TGTGCCTGGTCAGGGCCCGGGGAGCTGTTTTTT
TRBJ1-2	many	TRBD1	TRBV15	CATSSPGGANYGYTF	TGTGCCACCAGCAGCCCAGGGGGGGCAAACTATGGCTACACCTTC
TRBJ2-7	few	NA	TRBV18	CASSPRGYDEQYF	TGTGCCAGCTCACCACGGGGATACGACGAGCAGTACTTC
TRBJ2-1	many	NA	TRBV9	CASSAEGDSYNEQFF	TGTGCCAGCAGCGCAGAGGGGGATTCCTACAATGAGCAGTTCTTC
TRBJ2-7	many	TRBD1	TRBV4-1	CASSQLPGTGPYEQYF	TGCGCCAGCAGCCAACTGCCCGGGACAGGTCCATACGAGCAGTACTTC
TRBJ1-2	NA	NA	TRBV5-4	CASSWGIGVSYGYTF	TGTGCCAGCAGCTGGGGGATTGGGGTCAGCTATGGCTACACCTTC
TRBJ1-4	many	NA	TRBV20-1	CSAIKSTNEKLFF	TGCAGTGCTATAAAATCAACTAATGAAAAACTGTTTTTT
TRBJ2-1	NA	NA	TRBV19	CASSRDILYNEQFF	TGTGCCAGTAGTCGGGACATACTTTACAATGAGCAGTTCTTC
TRBJ2-5	many	NA	TRBV12-5	CASGFNRAETQYF	TGTGCTAGTGGTTTCAACAGAGCAGAGACCCAGTACTTC
TRBJ2-5	many	TRBD1	TRBV20-1	CSARYDRETTQYF	TGCAGTGCTAGATATGACAGGGAGACGACCCAGTACTTC
TRBJ2-2	NA	NA	TRBV19	CASTTDRLPPGELFF	TGTGCCAGTACCACAGACAGGCTCCCTCCCGGGGAGCTGTTTTTT
TRBJ2-1	NA	TRBD1	TRBV11-3	CASSLDNRGLYNEQFF	TGTGCCAGCAGCTTAGATAACAGGGGGCTATACAATGAGCAGTTCTTC
TRBJ1-5	many	NA	TRBV19	CASSTDLGQPQHF	TGTGCCAGTAGTACCGATTTGGGTCAGCCCCAGCATTTT
TRBJ2-1	many	TRBD2	TRBV3-1	CASSQDWGSGRVYNEQFF	TGTGCCAGCAGCCAAGATTGGGGTAGCGGGAGGGTATACAATGAGCAGTTCTTC
TRBJ1-2	many	NA	TRBV30	CAWSVGGPQGTF	TGTGCCTGGAGTGTAGGGGGTCCCCAGGGCACCTTC
TRBJ2-2	many	TRBD2	TRBV5-1	CASRTSGGAANTGELFF	TGCGCCAGCAGAACGTCGGGGGGGGCCGCGAACACCGGGGAGCTGTTTTTT
TRBJ2-3	many	TRBD2	TRBV5-1	CASSSGLAGDTQYF	TGCGCCAGCAGCTCGGGACTAGCAGGGGATACGCAGTATTTT
TRBJ1-3	NA	NA	TRBV27	CASSLSRIGNTIYF	TGTGCCAGCAGTTTATCTAGGATAGGAAACACCATATATTTT
TRBJ2-5	many	NA	TRBV10-3	CAIWSPGTPWGTQYF	TGTGCCATCTGGTCGCCCGGGACCCCCTGGGGGACCCAGTACTTC
TRBJ2-7	many	TRBD2	TRBV20-1	CSASREGEQYF	TGCAGTGCTAGTCGGGAGGGCGAGCAGTACTTC
TRBJ1-1	NA	NA	TRBV14	CASSQGQTTEAFF	TGTGCCAGCAGCCAAGGACAGACCACTGAAGCTTTCTTT
TRBJ2-3	many	TRBD1	TRBV6-1	CASRGRTGGGTDTQYF	TGTGCCAGCAGGGGCAGGACAGGGGGCGGGACAGATACGCAGTATTTT
TRBJ1-1	many	NA	TRBV25-1	CASSRSKNTEAFF	TGTGCCAGCAGCCGTTCAAAGAACACTGAAGCTTTCTTT
TRBJ1-5	few	NA	TRBV27	CASSLWRDQPQHF	TGTGCCAGCAGTTTATGGCGGGATCAGCCCCAGCATTTT
TRBJ2-1	NA	NA	TRBV2	CASSVRVHSYNEQFF	TGTGCCAGCAGTGTCCGGGTCCACTCCTACAATGAGCAGTTCTTC
TRBJ1-4	many	TRBD1	TRBV20-1	CSASPLTGSEKLFF	TGCAGTGCTAGTCCATTGACAGGGTCGGAAAAACTGTTTTTT
TRBJ1-2	many	NA	TRBV4-3	CASSQETGIYGYTF	TGCGCCAGCAGCCAAGAAACCGGGATCTATGGCTACACCTTC
TRBJ2-7	many	NA	TRBV7-2	CASSLIQTHYEQYF	TGTGCCAGCAGCTTAATCCAGACGCACTACGAGCAGTACTTC
TRBJ1-4	many	NA	TRBV18	CASSPEQGPNEKLFF	TGTGCCAGCTCACCGGAACAGGGACCTAATGAAAAACTGTTTTTT
TRBJ2-3	many	TRBD1	TRBV5-1	CASSRGQGGDTQYF	TGCGCCAGCAGCCGCGGACAGGGCGGAGATACGCAGTATTTT
TRBJ2-1	many	TRBD1	TRBV12-3/TRBV12-4	CASSLTDRGRAGYNEQFF	TGTGCCAGCAGTTTGACGGACAGGGGTCGAGCAGGCTACAATGAGCAGTTCTTC
TRBJ1-6	many	TRBD1	TRBV12-3/TRBV12-4	CASSHPHGPRTGGHNSPLHF	TGTGCCAGCAGTCATCCCCACGGGCCCAGGACAGGCGGGCATAATTCACCCCTCCACTTT
TRBJ1-5	many	NA	TRBV5-2	CASNLIFKGHTSLQFSNQPQHF	TGTGCCAGCAACCTAATTTTTAAAGGCCACACGTCTTTGCAATTTAGCAATCAGCCCCAGCATTTT
TRBJ2-2	many	NA	TRBV7-2	CASSFLDLANTGELFF	TGTGCCAGCAGCTTCTTGGACCTCGCGAACACCGGGGAGCTGTTTTTT
TRBJ2-7	many	TRBD2	TRBV3-1	CASSQVGLAGRGEQYF	TGTGCCAGCAGCCAAGTCGGCCTAGCGGGACGGGGCGAGCAGTACTTC